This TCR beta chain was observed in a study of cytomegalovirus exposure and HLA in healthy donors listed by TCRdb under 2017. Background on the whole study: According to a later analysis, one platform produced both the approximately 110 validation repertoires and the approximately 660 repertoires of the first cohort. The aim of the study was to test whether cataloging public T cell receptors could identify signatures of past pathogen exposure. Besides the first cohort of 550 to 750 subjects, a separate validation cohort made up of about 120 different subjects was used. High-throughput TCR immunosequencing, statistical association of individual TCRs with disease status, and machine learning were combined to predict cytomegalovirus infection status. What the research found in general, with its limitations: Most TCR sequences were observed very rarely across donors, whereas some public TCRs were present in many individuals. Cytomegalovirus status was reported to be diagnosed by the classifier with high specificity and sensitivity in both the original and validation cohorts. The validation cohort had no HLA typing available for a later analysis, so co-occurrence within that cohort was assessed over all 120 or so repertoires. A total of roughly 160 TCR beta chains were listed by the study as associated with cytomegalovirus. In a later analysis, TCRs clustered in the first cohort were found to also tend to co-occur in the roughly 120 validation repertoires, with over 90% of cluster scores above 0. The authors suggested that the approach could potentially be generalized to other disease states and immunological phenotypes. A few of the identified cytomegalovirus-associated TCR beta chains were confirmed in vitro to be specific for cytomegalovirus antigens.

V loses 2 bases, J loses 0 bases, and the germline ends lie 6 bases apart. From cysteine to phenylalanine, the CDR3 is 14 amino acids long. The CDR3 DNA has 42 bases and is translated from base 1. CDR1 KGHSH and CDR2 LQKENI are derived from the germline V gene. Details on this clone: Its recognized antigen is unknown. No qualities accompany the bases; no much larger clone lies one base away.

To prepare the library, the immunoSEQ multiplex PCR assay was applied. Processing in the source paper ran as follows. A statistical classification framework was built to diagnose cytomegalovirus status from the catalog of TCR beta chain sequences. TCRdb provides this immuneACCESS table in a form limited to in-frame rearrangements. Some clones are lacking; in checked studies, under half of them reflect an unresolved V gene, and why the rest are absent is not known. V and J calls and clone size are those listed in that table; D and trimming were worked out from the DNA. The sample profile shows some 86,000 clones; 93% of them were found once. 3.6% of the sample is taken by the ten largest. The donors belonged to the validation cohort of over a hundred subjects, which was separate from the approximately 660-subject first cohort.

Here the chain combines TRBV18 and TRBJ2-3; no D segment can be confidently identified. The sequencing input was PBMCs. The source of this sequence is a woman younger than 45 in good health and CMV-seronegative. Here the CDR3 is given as CASSPITSTDTQYF. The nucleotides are TGTGCCAGCTCACCAATTACTAGCACAGATACGCAGTATTTT.